This T cell receptor (beta chain) was sequenced for a study of cytomegalovirus exposure and HLA in healthy donors. Study overall: Around 180 million T cells yielded 100 million to 130 million unique TCR beta sequences, as an earlier analysis found. Overall study findings and caveats: Some highly shared sequence variants likely arose as a pipeline artifact. A later analysis showed TCR association rates differing by HLA locus, peaking at DRB1 and lowest at HLA-C. Among TCR beta chains, those listed as cytomegalovirus-associated numbered some 170.

The PCR employed 60 Vbeta primers together with 13 Jbeta primers. Sequencing was performed with immunoSEQ multiplex PCR; in TCRdb, only in-frame clones are kept and a portion is missing. The sample consists of around 110,000 clones, 70% to 80% of them appearing once. Worth noting for this clone: What it binds is not known.

V was pared by 7 bases and J by 3 bases, with 15 bases between. Germline V CDR1 and CDR2: LNHDA, SQIVND (reference sequence). The CDR3 totals 15 residues. This TCR was sampled from a man between 60 and 75 years old in good health and CMV-seronegative. The sample was PBMCs. The V call is TRBV19, the J call TRBJ2-2; maybe TRBD2 (5 bases). The DNA for the CDR3 is TGTGCCAGTACCCCCTTCGGGCGGGACACCGGGGAGCTGTTTTTT. It codes for CASTPFGRDTGELFF.